Below are 28 T cell receptor beta chains sequenced from a single sample in a study of control samples from healthy donors and cancer patients (dated by TCRdb to 2020 to 2022). The library was produced with the immunoSEQ multiplex PCR assay. TCRdb holds this immuneACCESS table with in-frame rearrangements only. Some clones are missing; in checked studies, unresolved V genes explain under half, and the rest has no known cause. This sample has around 180,000 clones in its table, and 94% of those were observed once. The top ten constitute about 1.4% of the sample. Sequenced sample: blood. Receptor source: a woman between 18 and 29 years old in good health.

V usage is TRBV5-1 and J usage is TRBJ1-1; the D gene is possibly TRBD1 (6 bases). There are 14 residues in the CDR3. The germline gives CDR1 SGHRS, CDR2 YFSETQ. V was pared by 0 bases and J by 6 bases, with 12 bases between. CDR3 coding DNA: TGCGCCAGCAGCTTGGCAGGGTCAGGGGCTGAAGCTTTCTTT. This translates into CASSLAGSGAEAFF.

V usage is TRBV11-3 and J usage is TRBJ2-2, with a weak D call TRBD1 (5 bases). From germline, CDR1 is SGHNT and CDR2 YENEEA. The V and J ends lost 3 bases and 3 bases respectively, with 5 bases between them. The CDR3 runs to 13 residues. The CDR3 DNA sequence: TGTGCCAGCAGCTTCAGGGACACCGGGGAGCTGTTTTTT. Protein sequence: CASSFRDTGELFF.

V usage is TRBV6-4 and J usage is TRBJ1-6; 7 nucleotides line up with TRBD1. Trimming at V came to 8 bases and at J to 6 bases, leaving 7 bases not matched to a gene. Per germline, CDR1 MRHNA and CDR2 SNTAGT. CDR3 length: 14 amino acids. In nucleotides, the CDR3 is TGTGCCAGCGAAAGGACAGGTATTAATTCACCCCTCCACTTT. Amino acids: CASERTGINSPLHF.

The chain carries TRBV7-9 and TRBJ2-2; D possibly corresponds to TRBD1 (6 bases). V was clipped by 5 bases and J by 1 base, with 8 bases between them. CDR1 and CDR2 (germline): SEHNR, FQNEAQ (reference sequence). There are 14 residues in the CDR3. DNA for the CDR3: TGTGCCAGCAGCAAGGGACAGAACACCGGGGAGCTGTTTTTT. Translating gives CASSKGQNTGELFF.

The gene calls are TRBV6-1 and TRBJ1-5; possibly TRBD1 for D (6 bases). Germline CDR1 and CDR2: MNHNS and SASEGT. The CDR3 totals 16 residues. The V gene lost 2 bases and the J gene lost 4 bases, with 15 bases spanning the gap. The CDR3 nucleotides are TGTGCCAGCAGTGAATTTAGCGGGCAGGGGAATCAGCCCCAGCATTTT. Encoded protein: CASSEFSGQGNQPQHF.

This CDR3 reads CASSGWGRGDPYNEQFF. CDR3 sequence (DNA): TGTGCCAGCAGTGGGTGGGGGCGAGGGGACCCCTACAATGAGCAGTTCTTC. This chain connects TRBV6-1 to TRBJ2-1, with TRBD1 as a possible D gene (6 bases). Trimming took 4 bases from V and 2 from J, leaving 18 bases between them. In germline, CDR1 is MNHNS, CDR2 SASEGT. The CDR3 runs 17 residues.

Details on this clone: The germline gene is not matched at one end of the junction; a read error may be the cause. The genes are TRBV28 and TRBJ1-2; a weak D match, TRBD1 (5 bases). The length of the CDR3 is 13 residues. Germline assignment: CDR1 MDHEN and CDR2 SYDVKM. The CDR3 loop is CASSLWTSYGYTF. The CDR3 DNA reads TGTGCCAGCAGTCTATGGACAAGTTATGGCTACACCTTC.

The chain couples TRBV10-3 to TRBJ1-1; tentatively, D is TRBD1 (5 bases). Trimming stripped 2 bases from V and 4 bases from J, with 11 bases between. The germline gives CDR1 ENHRY, CDR2 SYGVKD. The CDR3 runs to 14 residues. The CDR3 spells CAISEAAGSTEAFF. CDR3 nucleotides: TGTGCCATCAGTGAGGCGGCAGGGAGCACTGAAGCTTTCTTT.

The chain combines TRBV6-6 with TRBJ1-1, with D tentatively TRBD1 (5 bases). Germline V gene lookup returns CDR1 MNHNY and CDR2 SVGAGI (reference sequence). Trimming took off 5 bases at V and 3 bases at J, with 7 bases between the two ends. This CDR3 is built from 12 residues. The CDR3 coding sequence is TGTGCCAGCAGTAGGGGAGACACTGAAGCTTTCTTT. Its translation is CASSRGDTEAFF.

The chain joins TRBV7-2 to TRBJ2-7; 7 bases fit TRBD2. Per the germline V gene, CDR1 is SGHTA and CDR2 is FQGNSA. Germline trimming cut 4 bases from V and 2 bases from J; bases unmatched to any gene: 2. The CDR3 sequence is 13 residues long. CDR3 in DNA: TGTGCCAGCAGCTCTAGCGGCACCTACGAGCAGTACTTC. It codes for CASSSSGTYEQYF.

This chain joins TRBV27 and TRBJ1-6; 7 nucleotides align to TRBD1. Per the germline V gene, CDR1 is MNHEY and CDR2 is SMNVEV (reference sequence). The V gene end was trimmed by 6 bases and the J gene end by 0 bases; junction bases not matched to a gene: 8. CDR3 length: 17 residues. The CDR3 loop reads CASSYRGQYSYNSPLHF. CDR3 sequence (DNA): TGTGCCAGCAGCTACAGGGGACAATACTCCTATAATTCACCCCTCCACTTT.

V and J are TRBV19 and TRBJ2-2; D gene uncertain. The germline V gene encodes CDR1 LNHDA and CDR2 SQIVND (reference sequence). The ends were cut back, 5 bases at V and 5 bases at J, with 6 bases in the middle. The CDR3 loop spans 12 amino acids. In DNA form, the CDR3 reads TGTGCCAGTAGTGGGGAAACCGGGGAGCTGTTTTTT. The encoded protein is CASSGETGELFF.

The CDR3 DNA follows: TGTGCCAGCAGTTTCTCTTACACAGATACGCAGTATTTT. The encoded protein is CASSFSYTDTQYF. The rearrangement uses TRBV6-5 and TRBJ2-3; D call uncertain. CDR3 length equals 13 residues. Trimming pared 4 bases from V and 2 bases from J, leaving 7 bases between. Germline values: CDR1 MNHEY, CDR2 SVGAGI.

The chain is built from TRBV7-2 and TRBJ1-4; no firm D call. Trimming took 3 bases from V and 8 from J, leaving 10 bases between them. The CDR3 spans 13 residues. CDR1 SGHTA and CDR2 FQGNSA come from the germline V gene. CDR3 loop: CASSLDLTEKLFF. The CDR3 DNA reads as TGTGCCAGCAGCTTGGACCTTACCGAAAAACTGTTTTTT.

This sequence joins TRBV18 and TRBJ2-7, with D maybe TRBD1 (6 bases). The CDR3 is 15 residues long. Germline CDR1 reads KGHSH; CDR2 reads LQKENI. V was clipped by 2 bases and J by 2 bases, with 13 bases between them. The CDR3 sequence is CASSPGSDSAYEQYF. Written as DNA, the CDR3 is TGTGCCAGCTCACCAGGGTCGGACAGCGCCTACGAGCAGTACTTC.

The chain recombines TRBV7-2 with TRBJ2-7; a weak D match, TRBD1 (5 bases). The CDR3 sequence is 14 residues long. Germline CDR1 reads SGHTA; CDR2 reads FQGNSA. V was pared by 4 bases and J by 9 bases, with 19 bases between. As DNA, the CDR3 is TGTGCCAGCAGCTCACCGGACAAGGCGACGGCGCAGTACTTC. As protein: CASSSPDKATAQYF.

The chain recombines TRBV4-2 with TRBJ1-3, with 9 bases lining up with TRBD1. The length of the CDR3 is 16 residues. Trimming at V came to 1 base and at J to 3 bases, leaving 4 bases not matched to a gene. Germline V gene sequence: CDR1 LGHNA, CDR2 YNFKEQ. CDR3 region: CASSQGGGQGGNTIYF. CDR3 bases: TGTGCCAGCAGCCAAGGGGGGGGACAGGGTGGAAACACCATATATTTT.

This chain joins TRBV25-1 and TRBJ1-1; perhaps TRBD1 as D (5 bases). This CDR3 contains 13 residues. Per germline, CDR1 MGHDK and CDR2 SYGVNS. V was cut by 2 bases and J by 5 bases, with 9 bases left in between. This CDR3 is CASSEGGGTEAFF. For the CDR3, the DNA is TGTGCCAGCAGTGAAGGGGGGGGTACTGAAGCTTTCTTT.

This clone was counted once. V and J are TRBV7-2 and TRBJ1-1; D uncertain. The CDR3 totals 13 residues. V lost 1 base and J lost 3, with 6 bases in between. Germline CDR1 reads SGHTA; CDR2 reads FQGNSA. CDR3 coding DNA: TGTGCCAGCAGCTTAGTACCCGACACTGAAGCTTTCTTT. Protein product: CASSLVPDTEAFF.

This clone was counted only a few times. This chain uses TRBV7-2 with TRBJ1-2; tentatively, D is TRBD1 (6 bases). Germline V CDR1 and CDR2: SGHTA, FQGNSA. Trimming stripped 5 bases from V and 7 bases from J, with 20 bases between. This CDR3 has 15 residues. In DNA form, the CDR3 reads TGTGCCAGCAGCCCCGGACAGTGGGGCCCTTCTGGCTACACCTTC. It codes for CASSPGQWGPSGYTF.

This sequence joins TRBV19 and TRBJ1-2; unclear D gene. V was trimmed by 2 bases and J by 4 bases, leaving 14 bases between them. The CDR3 is 15 residues long. Germline CDR1 is LNHDA and CDR2 is SQIVND (reference sequence). CDR3 loop: CASSILRASSYGYTF. The CDR3, as DNA: TGTGCCAGTAGTATATTGAGGGCCAGTTCCTATGGCTACACCTTC. Together with reference TRBV19 and TRBJ1-2, the CDR3 gives the full variable domain: DGGITQSPKYLFRKEGQNVTLSCEQNLNHDAMYWYRQDPGQGLRLIYYSQIVNDFQKGDIAEGYSVSREKKESFPLTVTSAQKNPTAFYLCASSILRASSYGYTFGSGTRLTVV.

This chain uses TRBV11-3 with TRBJ2-2, with unresolved D. The germline V gene encodes CDR1 SGHNT and CDR2 YENEEA. The CDR3 runs to 12 residues. V gave up 5 bases and J gave up 6 bases, with 7 bases separating them. The CDR3 region is CASSAPAGELFF. The CDR3 DNA reads as TGTGCCAGCAGCGCCCCGGCCGGGGAGCTGTTTTTT.

This chain joins TRBV11-3 and TRBJ1-1; D may be TRBD1 (5 bases). CDR3 length: 14 amino acids. Trimming took 7 bases from V and 1 from J, leaving 13 bases between them. Per germline, CDR1 SGHNT and CDR2 YENEEA. The CDR3 loop reads CASTPTVRNTEAFF. The CDR3 nucleotides read TGTGCCAGCACCCCGACAGTCCGGAACACTGAAGCTTTCTTT.

The J gene is TRBJ1-3, the V gene TRBV15; D ambiguous. CDR1 and CDR2 from the germline V gene are LNHNV and YYDKDF (reference sequence). The CDR3 runs to 15 residues. Trimming took off 3 bases at V and 0 bases at J, with 9 bases between the two ends. In DNA, the CDR3 is TGTGCCACCAGCAGGACGGGGTTCTCTGGAAACACCATATATTTT. The encoded protein is CATSRTGFSGNTIYF.

The J gene is TRBJ1-2, the V gene TRBV7-2; D is ambiguous. Per the germline V gene, CDR1 is SGHTA and CDR2 is FQGNSA. This CDR3 is 18 amino acids long. Trimming removed 5 bases at V and 1 base at J, with 23 bases between. The CDR3 spells CASSPRENNWRGNYGYTF. CDR3 coding DNA: TGTGCCAGCAGCCCTAGGGAGAATAATTGGCGGGGTAACTATGGCTACACCTTC.

This clone was recorded once. The V gene is TRBV28, the J gene TRBJ2-2; the match to TRBD1 covers 11 bases. The CDR3 spans 15 residues. Per the germline V gene, CDR1 is MDHEN and CDR2 is SYDVKM. Losses at the gene ends were 2 bases for V and 4 bases for J; bases not matched to a gene: 0. The CDR3 DNA reads TGTGCCAGCAGTTTAGGGACAGGGGGCACCGGGGAGCTGTTTTTT. It specifies CASSLGTGGTGELFF.

This clone was picked up a small number of times. This chain joins TRBV28 and TRBJ2-7; D is ambiguous. This CDR3 region has 13 residues. CDR1 MDHEN and CDR2 SYDVKM come from the germline V gene. Trimming took off 10 bases at V and 3 bases at J, with 16 bases between the two ends. The CDR3 loop is CATLRQIGYEQYF. As DNA, the CDR3 is TGTGCCACCCTCAGACAAATAGGCTACGAGCAGTACTTC.

The chain carries TRBV19 and TRBJ2-1; D gene uncertain. Trimming took off 5 bases at V and 0 bases at J, with 11 bases between the two ends. Germline assignment: CDR1 LNHDA and CDR2 SQIVND (reference sequence). CDR3 length: 15 residues. The CDR3: CASSVDRDSYNEQFF. The CDR3 DNA follows: TGTGCCAGTAGTGTCGACCGCGACTCCTACAATGAGCAGTTCTTC. Full variable domain (remainder filled in from reference TRBV19 and TRBJ2-1): DGGITQSPKYLFRKEGQNVTLSCEQNLNHDAMYWYRQDPGQGLRLIYYSQIVNDFQKGDIAEGYSVSREKKESFPLTVTSAQKNPTAFYLCASSVDRDSYNEQFFGPGTRLTVL.